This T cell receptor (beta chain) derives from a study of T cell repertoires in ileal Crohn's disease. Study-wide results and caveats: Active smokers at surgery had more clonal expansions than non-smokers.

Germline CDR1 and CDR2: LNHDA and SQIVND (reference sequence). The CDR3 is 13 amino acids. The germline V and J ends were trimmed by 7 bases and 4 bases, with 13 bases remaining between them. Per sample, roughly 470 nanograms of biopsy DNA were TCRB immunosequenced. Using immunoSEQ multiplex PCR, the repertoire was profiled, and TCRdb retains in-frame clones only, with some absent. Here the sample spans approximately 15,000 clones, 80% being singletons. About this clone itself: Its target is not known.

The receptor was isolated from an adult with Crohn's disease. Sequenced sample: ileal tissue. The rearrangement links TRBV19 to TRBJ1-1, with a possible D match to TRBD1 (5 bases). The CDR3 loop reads CASTGNQATEAFF. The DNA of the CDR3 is TGTGCCAGTACAGGGAACCAGGCCACTGAAGCTTTCTTT.